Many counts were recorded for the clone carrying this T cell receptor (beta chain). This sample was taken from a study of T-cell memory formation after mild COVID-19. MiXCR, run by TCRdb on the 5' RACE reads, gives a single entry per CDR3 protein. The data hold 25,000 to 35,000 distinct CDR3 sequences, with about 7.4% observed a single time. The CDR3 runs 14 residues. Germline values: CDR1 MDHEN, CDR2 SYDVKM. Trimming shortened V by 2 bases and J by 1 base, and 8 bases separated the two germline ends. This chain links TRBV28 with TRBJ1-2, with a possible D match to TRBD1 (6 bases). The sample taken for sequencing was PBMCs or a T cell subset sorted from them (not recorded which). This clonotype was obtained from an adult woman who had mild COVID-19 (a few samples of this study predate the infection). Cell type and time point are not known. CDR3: CASSLLQGNYGYTF. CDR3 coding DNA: TGTGCCAGCAGTTTACTACAGGGTAACTATGGCTACACCTTC.